Sequencing of this T cell receptor (beta chain) was carried out in a study of OX40 agonist ivuxolimab in advanced cancers. Germline lookup yields CDR1 MGHDK and CDR2 SYGVNS. The CDR3 is 15 amino acids. Trimming shortened V by 3 bases and J by 0 bases, and 11 bases separated the two germline ends. Generated by immunoSEQ multiplex PCR, the TCRdb table keeps only in-frame clones and is missing some. The sample consists of approximately 44,000 clones, over 70% of them appearing once. This clone occurred once. Samples were taken at baseline and on day 1 of cycles 4 and 7. Sequences were derived from CD4+ or CD8+ T cells sorted from blood, sampled in a trial of the OX40 agonist ivuxolimab. The sequence was collected from an adult with an advanced solid tumor such as melanoma, head and neck, liver or kidney cancer. The V call is TRBV25-1, the J call TRBJ1-2; tentative D call: TRBD1 (5 bases). DNA for the CDR3: TGTGCCAGCAGTGAGGGGGGTCTTACTAACTATGGCTACACCTTC. Translated: CASSEGGLTNYGYTF.